This T cell receptor beta chain was recovered during a study of response to subunit inactivated influenza vaccine. The study, taken as a whole, reports: The authors suggested that every seasonal influenza vaccination recruits few new T cells.

Losses at the gene ends were 5 bases for V and 3 bases for J; bases not matched to a gene: 19. This CDR3 contains 19 residues. Germline CDR1 MRHNA, CDR2 SNTAGT. A single record per CDR3 protein comes from TCRdb applying MiXCR to the RT-PCR reads. The sample gives about 500,000 distinct CDR3 sequences, 16% of which show up once; approximately 3% is in the top ten. A word on this clonotype: Its specificity is not known.

V and J are TRBV6-4 and TRBJ1-5; the match to TRBD1 covers 7 bases. The sequence derives from a man in his fifties or sixties who received an inactivated influenza vaccine. The source was CD4+ T cells sorted from PBMCs, collected less than 30 months after vaccination. The DNA for the CDR3 is TGTGCCAGCAGTAGCCTGGGAGGAAGGGGGCTGGTGAACAATCAGCCCCAGCATTTT. Protein product: CASSSLGGRGLVNNQPQHF.